Listed below are T cell receptor beta chains from one sample, sequenced in a study of OX40 agonist ivuxolimab in advanced cancers. The data were produced by immunoSEQ multiplex PCR, yet TCRdb's version contains in-frame clones alone and is incomplete. This table has some 50,000 clones, roughly 90% appearing once. The specimen comprised CD4+ or CD8+ T cells sorted from blood, sampled in a trial of the OX40 agonist ivuxolimab. Source of these receptors: an adult with an advanced solid tumor such as melanoma, head and neck, liver or kidney cancer. CDR3s include the opening cysteine and the closing phenylalanine or tryptophan. Fields, in order: J gene, V gene, D gene, clone size, CDR3 protein, CDR3 DNA. D genes are given only for firm matches. Clone size is stated in some rows and not others, as once, few, many or a class when expanded.

J: TRBJ2-5
V: TRBV10-2
D: TRBD2
size: .
CDR3: CASSLLAGKETQYF
DNA: TGCGCCAGCAGTTTGCTAGCGGGGAAAGAGACCCAGTACTTC

J: TRBJ2-2
V: TRBV19
D: .
size: .
CDR3: CASSPRGANPDGELFF
DNA: TGTGCCAGTAGTCCGCGAGGGGCGAACCCGGACGGGGAGCTGTTTTTT

J: TRBJ2-3
V: TRBV6-6
D: .
size: once
CDR3: CASSPTTDTQYF
DNA: TGTGCCAGCAGTCCCACCACAGATACGCAGTATTTT

J: TRBJ2-2
V: TRBV5-1
D: .
size: .
CDR3: CASIGPTGELFF
DNA: TGCGCCAGCATTGGACCCACCGGGGAGCTGTTTTTT

J: TRBJ2-7
V: TRBV29-1
D: .
size: once
CDR3: CSASRGASNEQYF
DNA: TGCAGCGCCAGCCGGGGGGCGTCTAACGAGCAGTACTTC

J: TRBJ2-5
V: TRBV10-3
D: .
size: once
CDR3: CAISESGIARETQYF
DNA: TGTGCCATCAGTGAGTCGGGCATTGCCAGGGAGACCCAGTACTTC

J: TRBJ1-5
V: TRBV9
D: .
size: once
CDR3: CASSVGGRSNQPQHF
DNA: TGTGCCAGCAGCGTAGGGGGGAGAAGCAATCAGCCCCAGCATTTT

J: TRBJ2-7
V: TRBV28
D: TRBD1
size: .
CDR3: CASSSQQGGRVEQYF
DNA: TGTGCCAGCAGTTCCCAACAGGGGGGAAGAGTAGAGCAGTACTTC

J: TRBJ2-1
V: TRBV9
D: TRBD2
size: once
CDR3: CASSPLAGVSHEQFF
DNA: TGTGCCAGCAGCCCTTTAGCGGGAGTAAGCCATGAGCAGTTCTTC

J: TRBJ1-2
V: TRBV6-1
D: TRBD1
size: few
CDR3: CASRGTGGTYGYTF
DNA: TGTGCCAGCCGCGGGACAGGGGGGACCTATGGCTACACCTTC

J: TRBJ2-1
V: TRBV4-1
D: .
size: .
CDR3: CASSQVALLQGNSYNEQFF
DNA: TGCGCCAGCAGCCAAGTAGCTCTCCTACAGGGAAACTCCTACAATGAGCAGTTCTTC

J: TRBJ2-7
V: TRBV27
D: .
size: .
CDR3: CASSLLFYEQYF
DNA: TGTGCCAGCAGTCTACTTTTCTACGAGCAGTACTTC

J: TRBJ2-3
V: TRBV7-3
D: TRBD1
size: .
CDR3: CASSLVGTGGIDTQYF
DNA: TGTGCCAGCAGCCTAGTCGGGACAGGGGGGATAGATACGCAGTATTTT

J: TRBJ2-2
V: TRBV6-1
D: TRBD1
size: .
CDR3: CASSGLRGTGSTGELFF
DNA: TGTGCCAGCAGTGGCCTGAGGGGGACAGGAAGCACCGGGGAGCTGTTTTTT

J: TRBJ2-1
V: TRBV5-5
D: TRBD1
size: .
CDR3: CASSLESGGWNEQFF
DNA: TGTGCCAGCAGCTTGGAGTCAGGGGGTTGGAATGAGCAGTTCTTC

J: TRBJ2-1
V: TRBV27
D: TRBD1
size: .
CDR3: CASSLGGRGSSSYNEQFF
DNA: TGTGCCAGCAGTTTAGGGGGCAGGGGGTCGAGCTCCTACAATGAGCAGTTCTTC

J: TRBJ2-7
V: TRBV6-1
D: .
size: .
CDR3: CASRPSHRTYEQYF
DNA: TGTGCCAGCCGCCCGTCACACCGAACCTACGAGCAGTACTTC

J: TRBJ1-2
V: TRBV11-2
D: .
size: few
CDR3: CASSLGGTRGYTF
DNA: TGTGCCAGCAGCCTAGGTGGGACCAGGGGCTACACCTTC